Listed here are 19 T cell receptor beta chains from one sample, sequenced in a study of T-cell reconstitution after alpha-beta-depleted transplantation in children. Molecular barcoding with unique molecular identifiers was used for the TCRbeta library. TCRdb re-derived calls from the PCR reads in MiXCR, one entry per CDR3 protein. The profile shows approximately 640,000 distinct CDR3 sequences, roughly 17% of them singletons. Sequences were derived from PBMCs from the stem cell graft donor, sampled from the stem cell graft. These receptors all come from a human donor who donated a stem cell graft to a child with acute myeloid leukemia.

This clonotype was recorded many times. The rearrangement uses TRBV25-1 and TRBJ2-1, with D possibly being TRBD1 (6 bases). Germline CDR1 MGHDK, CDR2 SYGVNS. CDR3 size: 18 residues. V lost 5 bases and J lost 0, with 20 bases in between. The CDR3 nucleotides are TGTGCCAGCAGTCCCCACCGACAGGACAAGAGCTCCTACAATGAGCAGTTCTTC. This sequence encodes CASSPHRQDKSSYNEQFF. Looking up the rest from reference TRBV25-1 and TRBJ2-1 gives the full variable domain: EADIYQTPRYLVIGTGKKITLECSQTMGHDKMYWYQQDPGMELHLIHYSYGVNSTEKGDLSSESTVSRIRTEHFPLTLESARPSHTSQYLCASSPHRQDKSSYNEQFFGPGTRLTVL.

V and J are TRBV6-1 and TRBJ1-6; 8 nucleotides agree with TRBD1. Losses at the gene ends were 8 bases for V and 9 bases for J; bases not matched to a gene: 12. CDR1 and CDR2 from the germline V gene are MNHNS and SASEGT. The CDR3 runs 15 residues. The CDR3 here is CASSPRGRGPSPLHF. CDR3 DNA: TGTGCCAGCTCCCCAAGGGGCAGGGGGCCTTCACCCCTCCACTTT.

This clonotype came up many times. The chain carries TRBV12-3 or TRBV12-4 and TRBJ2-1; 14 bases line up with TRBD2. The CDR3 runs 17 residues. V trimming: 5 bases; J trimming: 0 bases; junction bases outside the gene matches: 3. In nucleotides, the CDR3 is TGTGCCAGCAGTCCTGGGACTAGCGGGAGCTCCTACAATGAGCAGTTCTTC. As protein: CASSPGTSGSSYNEQFF.

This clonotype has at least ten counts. CDR3 protein: CAWSVGGRYYGYTF. CDR3 in DNA: TGTGCCTGGAGTGTAGGGGGACGGTACTATGGCTACACCTTC. The chain carries TRBV30 and TRBJ1-2, with D perhaps matching TRBD1 (6 bases). V was clipped by 0 bases and J by 3 bases, with 11 bases between them. This CDR3 contains 14 residues. CDR1 and CDR2 (germline): GTSNPN, SVGIG (reference sequence).

For the CDR3, the DNA is TGTGCCAGCAGCTCCGATCTTAGCGGGGGAAGGGACACCGGGGAGCTGTTTTTT. It encodes CASSSDLSGGRDTGELFF. The chain has TRBV6-1 and TRBJ2-2; TRBD2 matches at 9 bases. In germline, CDR1 is MNHNS, CDR2 SASEGT. This CDR3 is built from 18 residues. J lost 3 bases, V lost 6 bases, and 14 bases had no gene match.

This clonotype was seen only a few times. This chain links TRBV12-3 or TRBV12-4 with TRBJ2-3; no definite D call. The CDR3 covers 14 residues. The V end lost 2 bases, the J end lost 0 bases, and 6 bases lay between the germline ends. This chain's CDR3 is CASSLQASTDTQYF. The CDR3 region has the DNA TGTGCCAGCAGTTTACAAGCTAGCACAGATACGCAGTATTTT.

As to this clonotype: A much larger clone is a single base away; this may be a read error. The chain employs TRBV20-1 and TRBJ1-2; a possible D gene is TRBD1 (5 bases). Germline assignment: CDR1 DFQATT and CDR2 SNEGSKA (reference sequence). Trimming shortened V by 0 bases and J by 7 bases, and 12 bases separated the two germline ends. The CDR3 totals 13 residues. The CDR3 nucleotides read TGCAGTGCTAGAGAGGACAAGGGTGGTGGCTACACCTTC. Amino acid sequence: CSAREDKGGGYTF.

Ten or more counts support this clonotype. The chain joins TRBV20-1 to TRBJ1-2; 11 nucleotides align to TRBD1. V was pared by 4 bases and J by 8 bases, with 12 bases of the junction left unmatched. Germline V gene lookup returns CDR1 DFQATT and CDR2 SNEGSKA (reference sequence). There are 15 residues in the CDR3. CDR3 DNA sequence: TGCAGTGCTATGGTCAATGGACAGGGGGCGGAGGGCTACACCTTC. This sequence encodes CSAMVNGQGAEGYTF.

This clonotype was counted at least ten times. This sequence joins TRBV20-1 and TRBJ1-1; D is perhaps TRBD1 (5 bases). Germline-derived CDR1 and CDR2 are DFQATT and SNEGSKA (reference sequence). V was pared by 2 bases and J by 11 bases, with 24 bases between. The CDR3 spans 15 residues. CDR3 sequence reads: CSARFDRRPNKGAFF. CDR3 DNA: TGCAGTGCTAGATTCGACAGACGCCCTAATAAAGGGGCTTTCTTT.

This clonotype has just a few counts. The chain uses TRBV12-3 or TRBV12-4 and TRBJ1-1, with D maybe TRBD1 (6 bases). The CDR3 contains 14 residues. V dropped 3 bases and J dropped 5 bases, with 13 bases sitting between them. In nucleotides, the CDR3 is TGTGCCAGCAGTTTTTCAGGGGTGAGAACTGAAGCTTTCTTT. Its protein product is CASSFSGVRTEAFF.

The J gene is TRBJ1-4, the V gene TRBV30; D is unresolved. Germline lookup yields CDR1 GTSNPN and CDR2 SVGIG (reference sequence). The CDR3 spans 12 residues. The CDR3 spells CAYGLFNEKLFF. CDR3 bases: TGTGCTTACGGCCTGTTTAATGAAAAACTGTTTTTT. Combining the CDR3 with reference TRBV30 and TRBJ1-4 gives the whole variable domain SQTIHQWPATLVQPVGSPLSLECTVEGTSNPNLYWYRQAAGRGLQLLFYSVGIGQISSEVPQNLSASRPQDRQFILSSKKLLLSDSGFYLCAYGLFNEKLFFGSGTQLSVL.

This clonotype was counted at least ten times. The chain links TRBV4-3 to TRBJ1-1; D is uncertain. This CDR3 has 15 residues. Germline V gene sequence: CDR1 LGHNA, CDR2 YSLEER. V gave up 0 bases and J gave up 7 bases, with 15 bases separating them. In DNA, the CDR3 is TGCGCCAGCAGCCAAGATAGTCGGATCCCGCTTGAAGCTTTCTTT. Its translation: CASSQDSRIPLEAFF.

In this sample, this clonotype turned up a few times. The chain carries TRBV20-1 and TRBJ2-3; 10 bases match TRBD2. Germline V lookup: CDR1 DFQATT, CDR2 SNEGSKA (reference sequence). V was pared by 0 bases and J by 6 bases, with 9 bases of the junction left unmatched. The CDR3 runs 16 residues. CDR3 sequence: CSARDLVAGGSDTQYF. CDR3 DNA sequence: TGCAGTGCTAGAGATCTGGTAGCGGGGGGCTCCGATACGCAGTATTTT.

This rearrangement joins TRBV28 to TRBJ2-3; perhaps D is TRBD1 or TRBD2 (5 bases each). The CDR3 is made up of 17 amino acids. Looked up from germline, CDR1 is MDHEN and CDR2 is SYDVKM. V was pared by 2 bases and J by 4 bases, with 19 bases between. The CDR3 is CASSLPGLRGVADTQYF. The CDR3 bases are TGTGCCAGCAGTTTACCCGGCTTGAGAGGGGTGGCAGATACGCAGTATTTT.

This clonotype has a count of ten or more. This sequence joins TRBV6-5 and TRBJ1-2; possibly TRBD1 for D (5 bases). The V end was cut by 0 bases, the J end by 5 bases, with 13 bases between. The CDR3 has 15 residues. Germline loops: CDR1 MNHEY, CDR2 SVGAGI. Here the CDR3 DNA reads TGTGCCAGCAGTTACTCGAGAGGACACCTATATGGCTACACCTTC. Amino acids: CASSYSRGHLYGYTF.

In DNA form, the CDR3 reads TGCGCCAGCAGCTTGGCTGTGGGACAGACCGACAATGAGCAGTTCTTC. Protein: CASSLAVGQTDNEQFF. The chain couples TRBV5-1 to TRBJ2-1; 7 bases map to TRBD1. Germline V gene lookup returns CDR1 SGHRS and CDR2 YFSETQ. The junction had 8 bases not matched to a gene; V was cut back by 0 bases and J by 5 bases. This CDR3 comprises 16 residues.

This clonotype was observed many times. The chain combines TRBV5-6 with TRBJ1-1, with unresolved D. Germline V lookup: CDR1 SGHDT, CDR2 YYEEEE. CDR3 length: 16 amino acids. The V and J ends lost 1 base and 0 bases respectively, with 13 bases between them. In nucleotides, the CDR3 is TGTGCCAGCAGCTTGTATTATAGCAGCTTGAACACTGAAGCTTTCTTT. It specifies CASSLYYSSLNTEAFF.

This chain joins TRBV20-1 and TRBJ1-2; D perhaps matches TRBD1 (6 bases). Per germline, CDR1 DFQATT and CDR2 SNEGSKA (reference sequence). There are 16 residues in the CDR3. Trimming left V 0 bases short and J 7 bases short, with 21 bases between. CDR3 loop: CSARDKWDTPSGGYTF. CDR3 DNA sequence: TGCAGTGCTAGAGATAAATGGGACACTCCCTCGGGTGGCTACACCTTC.

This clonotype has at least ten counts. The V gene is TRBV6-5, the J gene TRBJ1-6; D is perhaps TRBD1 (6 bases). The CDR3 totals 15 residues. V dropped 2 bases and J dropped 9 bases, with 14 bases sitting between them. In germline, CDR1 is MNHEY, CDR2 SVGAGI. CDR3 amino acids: CASSYEQGEASPLHF. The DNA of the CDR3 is TGTGCCAGCAGTTACGAACAGGGAGAAGCTTCACCCCTCCACTTT.